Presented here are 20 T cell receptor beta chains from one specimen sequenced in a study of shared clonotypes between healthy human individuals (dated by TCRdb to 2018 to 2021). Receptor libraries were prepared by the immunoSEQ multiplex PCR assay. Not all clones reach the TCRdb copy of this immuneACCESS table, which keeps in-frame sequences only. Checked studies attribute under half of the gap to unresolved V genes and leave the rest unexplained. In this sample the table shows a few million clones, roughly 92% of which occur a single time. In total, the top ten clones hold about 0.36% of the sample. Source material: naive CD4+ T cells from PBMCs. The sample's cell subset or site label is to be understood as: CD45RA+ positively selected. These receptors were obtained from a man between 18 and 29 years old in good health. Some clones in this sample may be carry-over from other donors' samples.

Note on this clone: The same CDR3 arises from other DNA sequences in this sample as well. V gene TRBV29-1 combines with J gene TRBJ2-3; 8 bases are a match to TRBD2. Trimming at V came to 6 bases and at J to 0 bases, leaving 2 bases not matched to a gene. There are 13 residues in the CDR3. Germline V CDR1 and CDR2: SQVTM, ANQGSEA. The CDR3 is CSVAGESTDTQYF. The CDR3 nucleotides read TGCAGCGTAGCGGGAGAGAGCACAGATACGCAGTATTTT.

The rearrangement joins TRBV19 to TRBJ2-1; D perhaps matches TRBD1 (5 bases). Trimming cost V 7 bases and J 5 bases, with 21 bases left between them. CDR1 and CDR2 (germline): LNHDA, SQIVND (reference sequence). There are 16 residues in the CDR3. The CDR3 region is CASTETGSRINNEQFF. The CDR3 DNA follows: TGTGCCAGTACCGAAACAGGAAGTCGGATCAACAATGAGCAGTTCTTC.

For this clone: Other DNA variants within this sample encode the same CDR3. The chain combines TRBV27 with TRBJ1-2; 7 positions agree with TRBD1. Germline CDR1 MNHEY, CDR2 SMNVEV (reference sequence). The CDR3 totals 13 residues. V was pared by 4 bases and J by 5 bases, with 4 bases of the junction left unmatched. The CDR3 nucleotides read TGTGCCAGCAGTTCGCCAGGGGGGTATGGCTACACCTTC. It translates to CASSSPGGYGYTF.

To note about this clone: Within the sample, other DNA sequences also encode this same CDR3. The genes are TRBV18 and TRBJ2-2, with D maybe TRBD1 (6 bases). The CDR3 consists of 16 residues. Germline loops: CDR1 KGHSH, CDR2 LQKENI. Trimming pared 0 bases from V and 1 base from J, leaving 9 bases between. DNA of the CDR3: TGTGCCAGCTCACCACCGTCGGGACAGAACACCGGGGAGCTGTTTTTT. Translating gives CASSPPSGQNTGELFF.

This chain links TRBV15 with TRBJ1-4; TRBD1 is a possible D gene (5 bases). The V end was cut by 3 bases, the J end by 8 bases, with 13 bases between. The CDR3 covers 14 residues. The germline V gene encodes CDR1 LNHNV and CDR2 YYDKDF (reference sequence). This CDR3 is CATSRPRQQEKLFF. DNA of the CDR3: TGTGCCACCAGCAGGCCAAGACAGCAAGAAAAACTGTTTTTT.

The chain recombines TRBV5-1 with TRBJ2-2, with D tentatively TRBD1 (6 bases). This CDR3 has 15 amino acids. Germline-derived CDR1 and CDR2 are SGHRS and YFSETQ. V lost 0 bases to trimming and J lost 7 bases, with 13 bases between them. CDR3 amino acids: CASSLGDTAHGELFF. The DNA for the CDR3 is TGCGCCAGCAGCTTGGGGGACACCGCACACGGGGAGCTGTTTTTT.

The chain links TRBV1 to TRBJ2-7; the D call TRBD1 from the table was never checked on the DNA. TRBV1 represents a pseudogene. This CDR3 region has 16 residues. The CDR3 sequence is CTSSQEAGQESYEQYF. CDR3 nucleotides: TGCACCAGCAGCCAAGAGGCGGGACAGGAGTCCTACGAGCAGTACTTC.

Written as DNA, the CDR3 is TGTGCCAGCATCATTTTGGGGGGTAGTAGTAGCTATGGCTACACCTTC. Its protein is CASIILGGSSSYGYTF. The chain employs TRBV11-2 and TRBJ1-2, with TRBD1 as a possible D gene (5 bases). V gave up 7 bases and J gave up 4 bases, with 22 bases separating them. The CDR3 runs to 16 residues. Germline assignment: CDR1 SGHAT and CDR2 FQNNGV.

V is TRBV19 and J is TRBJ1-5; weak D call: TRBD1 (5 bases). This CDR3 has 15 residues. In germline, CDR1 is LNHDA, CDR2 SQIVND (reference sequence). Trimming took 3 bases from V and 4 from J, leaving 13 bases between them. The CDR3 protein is CASSMGPGINQPQHF. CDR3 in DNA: TGTGCCAGTAGTATGGGGCCAGGGATAAATCAGCCCCAGCATTTT.

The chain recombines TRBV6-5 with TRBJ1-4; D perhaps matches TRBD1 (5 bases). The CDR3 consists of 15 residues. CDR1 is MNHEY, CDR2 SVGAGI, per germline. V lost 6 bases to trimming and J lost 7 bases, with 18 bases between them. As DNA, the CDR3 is TGTGCCAGCAGCCGGGGGAATTTGGCTGCTGAAAAACTGTTTTTT. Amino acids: CASSRGNLAAEKLFF.

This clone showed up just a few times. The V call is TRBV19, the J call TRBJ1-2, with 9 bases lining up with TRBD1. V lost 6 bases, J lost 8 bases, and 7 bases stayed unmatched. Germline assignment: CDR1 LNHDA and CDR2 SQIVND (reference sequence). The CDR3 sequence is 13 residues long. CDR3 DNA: TGTGCCAGTAGGGGACAGGGTTTCGGGGGCTACACCTTC. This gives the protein CASRGQGFGGYTF.

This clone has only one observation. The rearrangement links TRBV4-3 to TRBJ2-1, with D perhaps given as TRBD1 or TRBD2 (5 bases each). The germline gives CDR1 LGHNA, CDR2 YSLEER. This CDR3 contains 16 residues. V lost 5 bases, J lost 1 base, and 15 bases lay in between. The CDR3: CASSFQTGLSYNEQFF. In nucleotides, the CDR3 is TGCGCCAGCAGCTTTCAAACGGGGCTATCCTACAATGAGCAGTTCTTC.

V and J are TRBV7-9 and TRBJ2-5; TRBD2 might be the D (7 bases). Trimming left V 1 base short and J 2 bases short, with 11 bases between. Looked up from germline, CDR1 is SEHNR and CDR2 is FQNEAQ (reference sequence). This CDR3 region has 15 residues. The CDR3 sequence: CASSLGSGTQETQYF. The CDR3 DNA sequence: TGTGCCAGCAGCTTAGGCAGCGGGACACAAGAGACCCAGTACTTC.

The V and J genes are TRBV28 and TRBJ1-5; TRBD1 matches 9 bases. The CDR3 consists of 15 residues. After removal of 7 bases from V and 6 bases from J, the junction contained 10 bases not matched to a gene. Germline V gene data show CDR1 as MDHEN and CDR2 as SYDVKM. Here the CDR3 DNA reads TGTGCCAGCAATACAGGGGGCGGGTTTACTCAGCCCCAGCATTTT. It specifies CASNTGGGFTQPQHF.

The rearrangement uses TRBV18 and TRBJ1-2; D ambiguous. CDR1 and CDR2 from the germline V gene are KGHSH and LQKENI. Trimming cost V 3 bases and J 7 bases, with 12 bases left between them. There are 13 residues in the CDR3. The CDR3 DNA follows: TGTGCCAGCTCACCGGCAGAACCAGGTGGCTACACCTTC. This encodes CASSPAEPGGYTF.

In DNA form, the CDR3 reads TGTGCCAGCAGTCACCGGACCGATCGAGCCGGGGAGCTGTTTTTT. Amino acids: CASSHRTDRAGELFF. This chain joins TRBV28 and TRBJ2-2; no clear D gene. The V and J ends lost 5 bases and 6 bases respectively, with 16 bases between them. The CDR3 sequence is 15 residues long. Germline V gene sequence: CDR1 MDHEN, CDR2 SYDVKM.

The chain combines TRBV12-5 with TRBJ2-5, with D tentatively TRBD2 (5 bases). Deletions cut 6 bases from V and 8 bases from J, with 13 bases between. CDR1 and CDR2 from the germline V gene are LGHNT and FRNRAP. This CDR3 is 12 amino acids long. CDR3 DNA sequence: TGTGCTAGTGGCCAATATCCGGGAACCCAGTACTTC. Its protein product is CASGQYPGTQYF.

The CDR3 protein is CASTNPGGLHYGYTF. The CDR3, as DNA: TGTGCCAGCACCAATCCGGGGGGACTCCACTATGGCTACACCTTC. The V gene is TRBV28, the J gene TRBJ1-2; a possible D gene is TRBD1 (5 bases). Trimming removed 7 bases at V and 3 bases at J, with 18 bases between. CDR3 size: 15 residues. Germline assignment: CDR1 MDHEN and CDR2 SYDVKM.

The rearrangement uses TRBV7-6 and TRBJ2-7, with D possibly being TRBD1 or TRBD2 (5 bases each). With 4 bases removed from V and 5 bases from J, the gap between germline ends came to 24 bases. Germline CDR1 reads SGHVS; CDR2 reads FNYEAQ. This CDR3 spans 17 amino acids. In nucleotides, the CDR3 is TGTGCCAGCAGCTCAGTCCGAGGGGTGGGGGTCAGGAACGAGCAGTACTTC. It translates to CASSSVRGVGVRNEQYF.

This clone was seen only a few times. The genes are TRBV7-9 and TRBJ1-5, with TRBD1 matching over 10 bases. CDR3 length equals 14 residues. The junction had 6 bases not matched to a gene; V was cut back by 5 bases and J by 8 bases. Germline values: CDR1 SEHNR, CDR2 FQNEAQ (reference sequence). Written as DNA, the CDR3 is TGTGCCAGCAGCCTAGGGACAGGGGCAGAGCCCCAGCATTTT. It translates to CASSLGTGAEPQHF.